This entry is about one T cell receptor beta chain. The antigen remains undetermined. Sequencing used immunoSEQ multiplex PCR; TCRdb keeps in-frame clones, though not all of them. The sample lists some 100,000 clones, about 89% occurring once. The sample originates from a study of T cell responses to AZD1222 COVID-19 vaccine. The germline V gene encodes CDR1 SQVTM and CDR2 ANQGSEA. Trimming left V 7 bases short and J 1 base short, with 11 bases between. This CDR3 is built from 13 residues. General study results and limits: The CD4 TCRs associated with vaccination extended across spike and predominated at 160-218 and 743-854. When two AZD1222 doses had been given, Spike-specific TCR breadth and depth rose. Donor demographics were predominantly white British with a female majority; clonal diversity may be underestimated.

The input for sequencing was peripheral blood, taken on day 0 of AZD1222 vaccination. The chain carries TRBV29-1 and TRBJ1-3; perhaps TRBD1 as D (5 bases). The clonotype was recovered from an adult in good health. CDR3 nucleotides: TGCAGCGCTGGGGGGGTATCTGGAAACACCATATATTTT. It yields the protein CSAGGVSGNTIYF.